The sample holds a few counts of the clone carrying this T cell receptor (beta chain). Its antigen is undetermined. The sample belongs to a study of beta chain features in type 1 diabetes. Findings and caveats of the study: The influence of HLA type on TCRB rearrangement stayed undetermined. Researchers caution that PCR might favor shorter templates, equally among patients and controls.

Every isolated RNA sample was fully reverse transcribed, so sequencing captured expressed TCRB transcripts. Profiling relied on immunoSEQ multiplex PCR, and the TCRdb table lists in-frame clones only, not all of them. The repertoire holds under 900,000 clones, with about a sixth as singletons. Each of the CD4+ naive, central memory, regulatory and stem cell-like memory populations was sorted via CD45RO/CCR7/CD25/CD127/CD95/CD27. Purity of each sorted population was above 95%. Germline V gene lookup returns CDR1 SGHRS and CDR2 YFSETQ. J was trimmed by 0 bases and V by 0 bases; bases with no gene match: 6. The CDR3 extends over 18 amino acids.

The TCR originated in a young woman in good health. Sequencing input: naive CD4+ T cells from blood. The V and J genes are TRBV5-1 and TRBJ2-3; 11 bases fit TRBD2. Here the CDR3 DNA reads TGCGCCAGCAGCTTGGGGATAGCGGGAGGGCGGAGCACAGATACGCAGTATTTT. As protein: CASSLGIAGGRSTDTQYF.